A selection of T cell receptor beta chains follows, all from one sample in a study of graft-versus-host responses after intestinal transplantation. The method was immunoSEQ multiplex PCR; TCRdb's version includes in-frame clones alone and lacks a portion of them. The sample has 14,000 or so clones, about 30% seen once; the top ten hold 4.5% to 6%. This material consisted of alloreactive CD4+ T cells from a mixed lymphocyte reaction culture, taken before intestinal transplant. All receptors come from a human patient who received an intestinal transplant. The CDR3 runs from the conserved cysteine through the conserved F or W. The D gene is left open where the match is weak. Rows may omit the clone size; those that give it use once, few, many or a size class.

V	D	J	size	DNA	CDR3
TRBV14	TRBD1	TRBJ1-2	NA	TGTGCCAGCAGCCAGAGGACAGGGGTATATGGCTACACCTTC	CASSQRTGVYGYTF
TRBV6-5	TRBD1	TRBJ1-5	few	TGTGCCAGCAGATCTACAGGGGGAAGCAATCAGCCCCAGCATTTT	CASRSTGGSNQPQHF
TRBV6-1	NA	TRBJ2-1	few	TGTGCCAGCACCACTAGCAATGGTGAGCAGTTCTTC	CASTTSNGEQFF
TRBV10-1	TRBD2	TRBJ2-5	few	TGCGCCAGCAGTCCAATAGCGGGAGAAGGTCCAGAGACCCAGTACTTC	CASSPIAGEGPETQYF
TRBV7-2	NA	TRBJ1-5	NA	TGTGCCAGCAGCTTAGGAGGGGGTGGAAGCAATCAGCCCCAGCATTTT	CASSLGGGGSNQPQHF
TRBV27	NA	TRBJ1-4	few	TGTGCCAGCAGTTTACACTTTGGAGGGGCTGGAGGTGAAAAACTGTTTTTT	CASSLHFGGAGGEKLFF
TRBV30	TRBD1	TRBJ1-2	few	TGTGCCTGGAGTCCAGAGCCCGGACAGGGTACCTATGGCTACACCTTC	CAWSPEPGQGTYGYTF
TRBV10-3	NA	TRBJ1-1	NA	TGTGCCATCAGTGAGCCCGGGATGGGCACTGAAGCTTTCTTT	CAISEPGMGTEAFF
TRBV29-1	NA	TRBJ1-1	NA	TGCAGCGCCCGTTCGAGCACTGAAGCTTTCTTT	CSARSSTEAFF
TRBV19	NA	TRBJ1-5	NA	TGTGCCAGTAGTAACCCGGGGAGCAATCAGCCCCAGCATTTT	CASSNPGSNQPQHF
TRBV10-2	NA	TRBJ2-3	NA	TGCGCCAGCAGTACAGCAGATACGCAGTATTTT	CASSTADTQYF
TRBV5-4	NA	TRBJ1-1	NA	TGTGCCAGCAGCTTGAGGGGAGGTACGGGTGAAGCTTTCTTT	CASSLRGGTGEAFF
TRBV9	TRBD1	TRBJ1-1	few	TGTGCCAGCAGCGTAGCGGGCAGGGGGGACACTGAAGCTTTCTTT	CASSVAGRGDTEAFF
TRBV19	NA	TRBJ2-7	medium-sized	TGTGCCAGTAGTATAGACTCTAGCGTGCCCTACGAGCAGTACTTC	CASSIDSSVPYEQYF
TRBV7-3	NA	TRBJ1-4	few	TGTGCCAGCAGCCTAGGACGGCGCGCGAATGAAAAACTGTTTTTT	CASSLGRRANEKLFF
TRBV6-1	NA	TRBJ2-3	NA	TGTGCCAGCCTACAGTCCCTCATGGGTACGCAGTATTTT	CASLQSLMGTQYF
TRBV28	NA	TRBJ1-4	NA	TGTGCCAGCGGGCCAGGGAGGACTAATGAAAAACTGTTTTTT	CASGPGRTNEKLFF
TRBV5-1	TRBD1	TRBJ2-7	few	TGCGCCAGCAGCTCGACAGGGAACTACGAGCAGTACTTC	CASSSTGNYEQYF
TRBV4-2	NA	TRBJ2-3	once	TGTGCCAGCAGCCAAGATGGTCAAGTAGCAGATACGCAGTATTTT	CASSQDGQVADTQYF
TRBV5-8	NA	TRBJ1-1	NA	TGTGCCAGCTCACTGCTGAACACTGAAGCTTTCTTT	CASSLLNTEAFF
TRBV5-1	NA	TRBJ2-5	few	TGCGCCAGCAGCACTACACTTCAAGAGACCCAGTACTTC	CASSTTLQETQYF
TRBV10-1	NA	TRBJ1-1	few	TGCGCCAGCAGTGAGTCGGGGAGGACTGAAGCTTTCTTT	CASSESGRTEAFF
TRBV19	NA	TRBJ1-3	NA	TGTGCCAGTATGGTACAGTCCTCTGGAAACACCATATATTTT	CASMVQSSGNTIYF
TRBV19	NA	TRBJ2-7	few	TGTGCCAGTAGTATTAGCTCAGGCCCCTACGAGCAGTACTTC	CASSISSGPYEQYF
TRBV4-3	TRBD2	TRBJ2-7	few	TGCGCCAGCAGCCAAGCGGCGGGAGGCTACGAGCAGTACTTC	CASSQAAGGYEQYF
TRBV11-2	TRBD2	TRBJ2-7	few	TGTGCCAGCAGCTCAGTGGGGGGCGCTAGCGGGGAGTACGAGCAGTACTTC	CASSSVGGASGEYEQYF
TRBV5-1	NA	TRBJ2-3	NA	TGCGCCAGTCGGATCTCTGCGGGGATCGCTAGCACAGATACGCAGTATTTT	CASRISAGIASTDTQYF
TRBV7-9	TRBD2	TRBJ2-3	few	TGTGCCAGCAGCTTAGGTAGCGGGAGAGCAGATACGCAGTATTTT	CASSLGSGRADTQYF
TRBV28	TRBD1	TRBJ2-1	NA	TGTGCCAGCAGTTTAGAATGGACAGGGGACGACAATGAGCAGTTCTTC	CASSLEWTGDDNEQFF
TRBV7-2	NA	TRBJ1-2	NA	TGTGCCAGCAGCTTGGCGGGGTATGGCTACACCTTC	CASSLAGYGYTF
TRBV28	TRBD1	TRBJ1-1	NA	TGTGCCAGCAGCCCTATTTGGGACAGGGCTAACACTGAAGCTTTCTTT	CASSPIWDRANTEAFF
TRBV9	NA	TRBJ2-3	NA	TGTGCCAGCAGCTCCCACAGCCCAGATACGCAGTATTTT	CASSSHSPDTQYF
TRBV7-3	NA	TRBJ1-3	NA	TGTGCCAGCAGCCCTCCTAGACGGAGTCTCTCTGGAAACACCATATATTTT	CASSPPRRSLSGNTIYF
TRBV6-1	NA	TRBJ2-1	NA	TGTGCCAGCAGTAGCACAGGGTACAATGAGCAGTTCTTC	CASSSTGYNEQFF
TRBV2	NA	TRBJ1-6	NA	TGTGCCAGCAGCGGACAGAGGGGCGGATCACCCCTCCACTTT	CASSGQRGGSPLHF
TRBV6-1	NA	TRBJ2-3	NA	TGTGCCAGCAGTGAAGAGGCGACAGATACGCAGTATTTT	CASSEEATDTQYF
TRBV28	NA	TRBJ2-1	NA	TGTGCCAGCAGTTTATTCAGGGGTTCCTACAATGAGCAGTTCTTC	CASSLFRGSYNEQFF
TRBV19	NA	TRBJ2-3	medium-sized	TGTGCCAGTAGTATTCTCCAGCTCTCAGATACGCAGTATTTT	CASSILQLSDTQYF
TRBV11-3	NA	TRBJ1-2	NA	TGTGCCAGCAGCTTGCCCGGGGGGCACTATGGCTACACCTTC	CASSLPGGHYGYTF
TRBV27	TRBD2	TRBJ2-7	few	TGTGCCAGCAGTTTAGCGTCCACTAGCGGTCTCTACGAGCAGTACTTC	CASSLASTSGLYEQYF
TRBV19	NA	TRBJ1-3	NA	TGTGCCAGTAGTATCCGGGCCTCTGGAAACACCATATATTTT	CASSIRASGNTIYF
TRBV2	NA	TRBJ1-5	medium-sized	TGTGCCAGCAGTCCAGAGAGCAATCAGCCCCAGCATTTT	CASSPESNQPQHF
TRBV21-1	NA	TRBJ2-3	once	TGTGCCAGCAGCAAAGGTAGCGGGAGCACAGATACGCAGTATTTT	CASSKGSGSTDTQYF
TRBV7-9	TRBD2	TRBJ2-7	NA	TGTGCCAGCAGCTTAACTAGCGCCTCCTACGAGCAGTACTTC	CASSLTSASYEQYF
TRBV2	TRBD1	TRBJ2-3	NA	TGTGCCAGCAGTGTCAGGGACAGGCAGTATTTT	CASSVRDRQYF
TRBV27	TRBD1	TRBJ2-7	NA	TGTGCCAGCAGTTTATCTGGGACAGGGACCTACTACGAGCAGTACTTC	CASSLSGTGTYYEQYF
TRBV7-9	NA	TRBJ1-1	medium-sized	TGTGCCAGCAGCTTGCCTTGGGGGGACACTGAAGCTTTCTTT	CASSLPWGDTEAFF
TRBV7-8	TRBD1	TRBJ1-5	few	TGTGCCAGCAGCTTGACAGGGGGTCGTCAGCCCCAGCATTTT	CASSLTGGRQPQHF
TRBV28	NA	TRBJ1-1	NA	TGTGCCAGCAGTTTGCAGCCCACTGAAGCTTTCTTT	CASSLQPTEAFF
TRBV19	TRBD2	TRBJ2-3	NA	TGTGCCACTTTACCCGGGACTAGCGGATTCACAGATACGCAGTATTTT	CATLPGTSGFTDTQYF
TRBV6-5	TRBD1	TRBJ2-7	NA	TGTGCCACCTGGGACAGGGGGCAGGTCTACGAGCAGTACTTC	CATWDRGQVYEQYF
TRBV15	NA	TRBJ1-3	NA	TGTGCCACCAGCAGAGGACGAAGAAACACCATATATTTT	CATSRGRRNTIYF
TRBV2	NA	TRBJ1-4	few	TGTGCCAGCACATTCTTGGCGACACCAACTAATGAAAAACTGTTTTTT	CASTFLATPTNEKLFF